This record concerns one T cell receptor beta chain sequence. Which antigen it targets is not known. Base-call qualities are not available, and no considerably larger clone is one nucleotide away. The data are from a study of cytomegalovirus exposure and HLA in healthy donors (dated 2017 in TCRdb). Regarding the study in general: In an earlier analysis of under 600 of the donors, 250 to 350 Gb of sequence data and approximately 120 million unique TCR beta sequences from about 179 million T cells were reported. The T cell repertoires of 666 subjects were profiled by immunosequencing and related to cytomegalovirus serostatus. A later genetic analysis took genome-wide SNP genotypes for about 65% of the roughly 670 donors and used that subset as a discovery cohort. In an earlier analysis of 587 of the donors, high-throughput TCR beta sequencing was used to judge whether each TCR beta V gene segment behaved as functional or pseudogenic. HLA typing covered class I and class II loci at four-digit resolution. Along with the approximately 650-subject first cohort, a separate validation cohort of over a hundred different subjects was used. An early release covering roughly 600 HLA-typed donors comprised 250 to 350 gigabases of sequencing data and tens of millions of unique TCR sequences. Of the approximately 370 genotyped donors, roughly 76% were placed in the genetic ancestry cluster associated with self-reported Caucasian donors. High-throughput TCR immunosequencing, statistical association of individual TCRs with disease status, and machine learning were combined to predict cytomegalovirus infection status. The later analysis used no new phenotypic data to find candidate immune exposures, relying instead on TCR beta sequences and their occurrence across donors. The number of donors typed differed by locus, with about 629-640 for A, B, C, DRB1 and DQB1, around 520 for DQA1, over 600 for DPA1, and some 470 for DPB1. In a later analysis, previously published TCR beta repertoires from some 640 donors were re-analyzed and high-resolution HLA genotyping was added so that TCR occurrence patterns could be studied. Donor age, sex, ethnicity and CMV serostatus were compiled together with the repertoire data. Every repertoire in the discovery cohort had been generated on one and the same sequencing platform. About 5 DR-DQ haplotypes were handled as single units for association and clustering, since linkage in the cohort was strong. The study aimed to test whether signatures of past pathogen exposure could be identified by cataloging public T cell receptors. Among around 400 genotyped donors of the cohort, an average of about 240,000 unique TCR beta nucleotide sequences was sequenced per donor, of which 15% to 20% were non-productive. Summary of the overall study and its limitations: A later analysis associated approximately 17,000 TCR beta sequences with specific HLA alleles at a false discovery rate of 0.05. HLA typing was unavailable for some donors at each locus, so association tests used only the typed subset. According to a later analysis, TCR association rates differed among HLA loci, with DRB1 alleles showing the most associated TCRs and HLA-C alleles showing the fewest. According to a later analysis, most CMV-associated TCR beta chains appeared to be HLA-restricted, and the HLA associations seemed to be driven largely by CMV exposure. A further reported finding was that TCR beta sequences accurately predicted the HLA-A and HLA-B alleles for most subjects in the first cohort. The sequencing pipeline was judged likely to have produced a cluster of highly shared sequence variants as a technical artifact. The authors suggested that the approach could potentially be generalized to other disease states and immunological phenotypes. Correlated functional status among segregating V segments might be attributable to linkage disequilibrium, but an unknown experimental factor could not be ruled out. An association between a missense DCLRE1C variant and V-gene and J-gene trimming of TCR beta chains was found in a later genetic analysis and replicated in an independent cohort. The 87-base-pair reads could not distinguish some IMGT-functional V segments, including TRBV6-2 and TRBV6-3, so those segments were excluded. The earlier analysis of approximately 590 of the donors excluded approximately 17 rarely observed V segments, including chromosome 9 orphons, because counts were too low. The study gave a list of about 160 TCR beta chains associated with cytomegalovirus. A later analysis reported that several top co-occurrence clusters appeared linked to parvovirus B19, influenza, CMV and Epstein-Barr virus. Only TCR beta chains were sequenced in this cohort, and the absence of alpha or paired-chain data limited detectable features. For the cohort, immune exposure information was limited to CMV serostatus. Assigning TCR associations to individual alleles was difficult when HLA alleles, especially DR and DQ, strongly co-occurred. Broadly in line with IMGT annotations, most TCR beta V segments showed up in productive rearrangements about 87% or about 30% of the time in an earlier analysis of 450 to 600 of the donors. In both the original and validation cohorts, the classifier was reported to diagnose cytomegalovirus status with high specificity and sensitivity. Compared with the roughly 600-donor mean, donors in an Asian-associated ancestry cluster had fewer N-insertions in productive TCRs, according to a later genetic analysis. The presence/absence analyses assumed that sequencing depth was roughly uniform across donors, and that assumption may not be true. In a later analysis, HLA-associated TCR beta chains were found to be more clonally expanded and to have lower generation probabilities than equally common non-associated chains. Across donors, most TCR sequences were observed very rarely, whereas some public TCRs were present in many individuals. A few of the identified cytomegalovirus-associated TCR beta chains were confirmed in vitro to be specific for cytomegalovirus antigens.

The library was made by the immunoSEQ multiplex PCR assay. For the multiplex PCR, a mixture combining 60 forward primers for TCR Vbeta segments and 13 reverse primers for TCR Jbeta segments was used. Amplification of the CDR3 region of rearranged TCR beta genes was performed with a multiplex PCR assay on genomic DNA. Amplified TCR beta libraries were sequenced as 87-base-pair reads on the Illumina HiSeq System. As for the original processing: A later analysis tallied tens of millions of unique TCR beta chains across the 550 to 850 repertoires, and about 12 million of those chains were shared by two or more donors. Raw reads were error-corrected and collapsed into unique sequences with a nearest-neighbor algorithm that merged closely related sequences to remove PCR and sequencing errors. To assign V, D and J gene segments, CDR3 sequences were aligned to IMGT reference sequences. For a sequence to be retained, at least a six-nucleotide match to both a V gene segment and a J gene segment was required. Rearrangements were classified as productive when the CDR3 lacked stop codons and remained in frame with V and J, and all other rearrangements were classified as non-productive. CDR3 was defined according to IMGT convention as the region running from the second conserved V-encoded cysteine to the conserved J-encoded phenylalanine. The earlier analysis of 587 of the donors excluded sequences that lacked an unambiguous match to a single V gene segment. An earlier analysis of 500 to 600 of the donors classified V segments as functional when productive rearrangements were above 56.7% and as segregating when the standard deviation between donors was above 5%. A statistical classification framework was developed to diagnose cytomegalovirus status using the catalog of TCR beta chain sequences. V and J gene assignment, in a later analysis, came from comparing TCR nucleotide sequences with IMGT/GENE-DB human TR gene sequences. The TCRdist pipeline was used in a later analysis to assign CDR3 sequences and most-parsimonious VDJ recombination scenarios. In a later analysis, every TCR beta chain was defined by the combination of its CDR3 amino acid sequence and its V-gene family, and reads without a unique V-gene family were dropped. As a way to deal with suspected cross-contamination and a sequencing artifact, a later analysis dropped 500 to 700 nucleotide sequences that were highly shared and had low generation probability. A later analysis calculated a clonal expansion index for each public chain from normalized within-repertoire ranks of inferred template counts. In a later analysis, generation probabilities were computed using a VDJ recombination model fitted to out-of-frame rearrangements, and the results were checked against IGoR. A later analysis scored TCR-TCR, TCR-HLA and TCR-CMV co-occurrence with hypergeometric tests, applying a repertoire-size bias correction to TCR pairs. A later analysis estimated false discovery rates by permuting HLA or CMV assignments 20 times. In a later analysis, co-occurring TCRs were grouped with DBSCAN, and TCRdist sequence similarity was added when clustering was performed within HLA-allele-positive subsets. Co-occurrence clustering excluded repertoires with fewer than 30,000 or more than 120,000 public chains, plus five with anomalous nucleotide sharing. TCRdb re-hosts the immuneACCESS table, in-frame sequences only. Its copies lack some clones; in the studies checked, an unresolved V gene accounts for under half of them, and the cause for the rest is not known. The V and J calls and clone size were taken over from that table, and D and trimming were inferred from the DNA. This sample holds 200,000 or so clones; 65% to 80% were observed only once. The ten most abundant clones make up 0.22% of the sample.

V is trimmed back by 5 bases and J by 7 bases, and the junction contains 18 bases that no gene match accounts for. The CDR3 numbers 17 residues from cysteine through phenylalanine. The sequence is cut down to CDR3 DNA, 51 bases in frame from base 1. CDR1 and CDR2 are read off the germline V gene (reference sequence) as MNHEY and SMNVEV. The cohort consisted of hundreds of healthy bone marrow donors. Cohort members were all nominally healthy when sampled, although unrecorded immune exposures were likely present. The donor was CMV seronegative and was included in the group of a few hundred seronegative cohort members. A peripheral blood sample was provided by each donor, and peripheral blood mononuclear cells were used for TCR beta sequencing. Genomic DNA was extracted from the blood cell samples with the Qiagen DNeasy Blood Extraction Kit.

This chain joins TRBV27 to TRBJ1-2; 8 central bases correspond to TRBD1. The clonotype comes from a girl aged 2-10 years in good health and CMV-seronegative. The sequenced sample was PBMCs. Here is the DNA: TGTGCCAGCAGTCCTTATGGGGCAGGGGGCTGGTCGGGTGGCTACACCTTC. It translates to CASSPYGAGGWSGGYTF.